This T cell receptor (beta chain) was documented in a study of shared clonotypes between healthy human individuals. The CDR3 extends over 12 amino acids. The germline V gene encodes CDR1 MDHEN and CDR2 SYDVKM. Trimming removed 3 bases from V and 6 bases from J, with 6 bases in between. Assay execution proceeded at the deep level. TCRdb's table, derived via immunoSEQ multiplex PCR, lists solely in-frame clones and lacks some. Of a few hundred thousand clones listed, more than 70% are singletons. The sequence derives from a woman aged 40-49 years in good health. Some clones in this sample may be carry-over from other donors' samples. The specimen sequenced was PBMCs. V gene TRBV28 combines with J gene TRBJ1-5, with D unresolved. DNA for the CDR3: TGTGCCAGCAGTTTTGGGGTTCAGCCCCAGCATTTT. It encodes CASSFGVQPQHF.